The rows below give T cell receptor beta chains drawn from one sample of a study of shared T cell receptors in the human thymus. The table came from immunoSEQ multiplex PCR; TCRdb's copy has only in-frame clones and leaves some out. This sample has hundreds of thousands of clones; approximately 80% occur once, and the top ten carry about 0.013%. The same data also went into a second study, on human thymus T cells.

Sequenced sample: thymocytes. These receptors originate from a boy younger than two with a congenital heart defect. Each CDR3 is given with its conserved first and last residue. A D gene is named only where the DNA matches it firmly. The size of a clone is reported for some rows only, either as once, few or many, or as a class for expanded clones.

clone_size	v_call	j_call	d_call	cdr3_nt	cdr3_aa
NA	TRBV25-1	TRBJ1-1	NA	TGTGCCACCCTGGGAGTCTTGAACACTGAAGCTTTCTTT	CATLGVLNTEAFF
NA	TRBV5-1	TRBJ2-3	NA	TGCGCCAGCAAAGAGGGGGTGAGGACAGATACGCAGTATTTT	CASKEGVRTDTQYF
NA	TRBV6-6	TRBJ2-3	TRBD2	TGTGCCAGCAGCTTGGGACTAGCGGATTGCACAGATACGCAGTATTTT	CASSLGLADCTDTQYF
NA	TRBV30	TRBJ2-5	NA	TGTGCCTGGAGTGCCACTAGACGTACGGAAGAGACCCAGTACTTC	CAWSATRRTEETQYF
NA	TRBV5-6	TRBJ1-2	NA	TGTGCCAGCAGGATTCGCGGGGGAGGCTACACCTTC	CASRIRGGGYTF
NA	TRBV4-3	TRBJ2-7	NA	TGCGCCAGCAGCCAGAGACTTGCGTACGAGCAGTACTTC	CASSQRLAYEQYF
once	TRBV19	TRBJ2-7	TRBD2	TGTGCCAGTAGTGTGAGACTAGCGGACTACGAGCAGTACTTC	CASSVRLADYEQYF
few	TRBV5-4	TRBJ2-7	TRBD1	TGTGCCAGCAGCTCGACAGGGTACGAGCAGTACTTC	CASSSTGYEQYF
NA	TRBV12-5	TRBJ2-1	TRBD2	TGTGCTAGTGGTACCCCGGGACTACCGCCGTCCTCTCATATGAAGCAGTTCTTC	CASGTPGLPPSSHMKQFF
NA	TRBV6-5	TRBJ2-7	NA	TGTGCCAGCAGTTACTCGAACGAGCAATACTTC	CASSYSNEQYF
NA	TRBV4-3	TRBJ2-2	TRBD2	TGCGCCAGCAGCCAAGATTATGTAGCGGGTGGGACCGGGGAGCTGTTTTTT	CASSQDYVAGGTGELFF
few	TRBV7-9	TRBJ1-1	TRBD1	TGTGCCAGCAGCGCGGGACAGGGGGCCGCTGAAGCTTTCTTT	CASSAGQGAAEAFF
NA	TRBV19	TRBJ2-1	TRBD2	TGTGCCAGTAGGGCGCGGGGGGACGCATCTCTGAATGAGCAGTTCTTC	CASRARGDASLNEQFF
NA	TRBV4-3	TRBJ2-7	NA	TGCGCCAGCAGCCAAGATTGGGGAAAGGAGCGGAAAACCTACGAGCAGTACTTC	CASSQDWGKERKTYEQYF
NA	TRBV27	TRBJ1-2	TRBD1	TGTGCCAGCAGTTTATTCGGGACAGTCGGTTCTGGCTACACCTTC	CASSLFGTVGSGYTF
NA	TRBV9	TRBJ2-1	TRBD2	TGTGCCAGCAGCGTAGAGAGCGGGAGCTCCTACAATGAGCAGTTCTTC	CASSVESGSSYNEQFF
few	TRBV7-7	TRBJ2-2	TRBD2	TGTGCTAGCAGCTTACCCCCCAGCGGGAGTAACACCGGGGAGCTGTTTTTT	CASSLPPSGSNTGELFF
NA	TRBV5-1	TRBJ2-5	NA	TGCGCCAGCAGCTTGGCCCCGGGAGCAGCTCAAGAGACCCAGTACTTC	CASSLAPGAAQETQYF
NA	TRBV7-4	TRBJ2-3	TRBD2	TGTGCCAGCAGCCCCGGGACTAGCGGGAGCGAAACCACAGATACGCAGTATTTT	CASSPGTSGSETTDTQYF
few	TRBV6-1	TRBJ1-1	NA	TGTGCCAGCAGTCTTTCAGTAACTGAAGCTTTCTTT	CASSLSVTEAFF
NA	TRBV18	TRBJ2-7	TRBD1	TGTGCCAGCTCACCACGGGGACAGGGGAACTACGAGCAGTACTTC	CASSPRGQGNYEQYF
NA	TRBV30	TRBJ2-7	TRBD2	TGTGCCTGGAGTGTACTAGCGGCGGGGAACGAGCAGTACTTC	CAWSVLAAGNEQYF
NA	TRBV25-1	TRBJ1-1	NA	TGTGCCAGCAGTAGTAACAGGTTGGGGAACACTGAAGCTTTCTTT	CASSSNRLGNTEAFF
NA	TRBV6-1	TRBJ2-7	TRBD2	TGTGCCAGCAGTGAATGGGCTAGCGGGAGAACCGAGCAGTACTTC	CASSEWASGRTEQYF
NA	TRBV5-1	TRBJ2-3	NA	TGCGCCAGCAGCCCTAACACCCAGCGGTATACGCAGTATTTT	CASSPNTQRYTQYF
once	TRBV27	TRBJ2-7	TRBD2	TGTGCCAGCAGTTTAAGCCTAGCGGGAGGGGGAGAGCAGTACTTC	CASSLSLAGGGEQYF
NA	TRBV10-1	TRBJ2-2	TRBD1	TGCGCCAGCAGAGAGGGACAGGCCGACGGGGAGCTGTTTTTT	CASREGQADGELFF
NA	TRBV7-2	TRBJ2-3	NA	TGTGCCAGCAGCCCCGCGGGGCTAGTCATAACAGATACGCAGTATTTT	CASSPAGLVITDTQYF
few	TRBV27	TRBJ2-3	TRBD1	TGTGCCACTTGGGGGGACAGGGGCAATACAGATACGCAGTATTTT	CATWGDRGNTDTQYF
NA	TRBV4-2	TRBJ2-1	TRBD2	TGTGCCAGCAGCTGGCAGCGGGAAGAGCAGTTCTTC	CASSWQREEQFF
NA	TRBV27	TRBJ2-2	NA	TGTGCCAGCAGTCAACAGAACACCGGGGAGCTGTTTTTT	CASSQQNTGELFF
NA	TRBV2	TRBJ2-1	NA	TGTGCCAGCAGTGATAGAGGCAATGAGCAGTTCTTC	CASSDRGNEQFF
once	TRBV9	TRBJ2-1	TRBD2	TGTGCCAGCAGCCCCCATCTAGCGGGGTTATACAATGAGCAGTTCTTC	CASSPHLAGLYNEQFF
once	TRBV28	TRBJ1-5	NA	TGTGCCAGCAGTTTAAGGGACACATCACTTAGCAATCAGCCCCAGCATTTT	CASSLRDTSLSNQPQHF
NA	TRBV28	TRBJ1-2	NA	TGTGTCAGCACTCTTTGGGGGCGACCTAACTATGGCTACACCTTC	CVSTLWGRPNYGYTF
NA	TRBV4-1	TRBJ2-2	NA	TGCGCCAGCAGCCAAGCGAGGGCTAACACCGGGGAGCTGTTTTTT	CASSQARANTGELFF
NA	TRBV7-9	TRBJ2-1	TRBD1	TGTGCCAGCAGCTTAGCGCCCCGAGCAGGGGGCATTGACAATGAGCAGTTCTTC	CASSLAPRAGGIDNEQFF
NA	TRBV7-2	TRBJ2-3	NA	TGTGCCAGCAGCGGAAAGACTAGTACTACAGATACGCAGTATTTT	CASSGKTSTTDTQYF
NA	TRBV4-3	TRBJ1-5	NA	TGCGCCAGCAGCCAACTGTACAGGGGCAATCAGCCCCAGCATTTT	CASSQLYRGNQPQHF
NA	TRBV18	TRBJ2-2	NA	TGTGCCAGCTCACCGGGCAGGGCTACCGGGGAGCTGTTTTTT	CASSPGRATGELFF
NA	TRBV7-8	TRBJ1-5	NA	TGTGCCAGCAGCGTCGTCCGGGACACCATTAGGGATCAGCCCCAGCATTTT	CASSVVRDTIRDQPQHF